Below are 24 T cell receptor beta chains sequenced from a single sample in a study of T cells after yellow fever vaccination. Via MiXCR, TCRdb re-called the 5' RACE reads, giving one row per CDR3 protein. The sample includes around 360,000 distinct CDR3 sequences, around a tenth seen only once; the top ten take less than 20%. The source was PBMCs, collected on the day of the first yellow fever vaccination. The receptors derive from a man aged 18 to 35 who received the YFV17D yellow fever vaccine.

This clonotype was observed a few times. V and J are TRBV10-3 and TRBJ2-3; 13 bases are shared with TRBD2. The germline V gene encodes CDR1 ENHRY and CDR2 SYGVKD. The junction had 8 bases not matched to a gene; V was cut back by 6 bases and J by 5 bases. This CDR3 region has 16 residues. The DNA of the CDR3 is TGTGCCATCAGGGTGACTAGCGGGGGGTGGGGAGATACGCAGTATTTT. Its translation: CAIRVTSGGWGDTQYF.

This rearrangement joins TRBV4-3 to TRBJ1-3; 7 bases match TRBD1. V gave up 3 bases and J gave up 2 bases; unmatched junction bases: 4. CDR1 and CDR2 from the germline V gene are LGHNA and YSLEER. The CDR3 sequence is 15 residues long. The chain's CDR3 is CASSHQGGTGNTIYF. As DNA, the CDR3 is TGCGCCAGCAGCCACCAGGGGGGAACTGGAAACACCATATATTTT.

This clonotype was observed a few times. The chain couples TRBV30 to TRBJ1-2; D gene uncertain. The germline gives CDR1 GTSNPN, CDR2 SVGIG (reference sequence). This CDR3 has 12 residues. The V and J ends lost 2 bases and 2 bases respectively, with 6 bases between them. The CDR3 bases are TGTGCCTGGAGTATGGGCAACTATGGCTACACCTTC. It codes for CAWSMGNYGYTF.

Ten or more counts support this clonotype. The chain uses TRBV7-3 and TRBJ2-3; TRBD2 is a possible D gene (7 bases). The germline V gene has CDR1 SGHTA and CDR2 FQGTGA. CDR3 length: 16 amino acids. Trimming left V 2 bases short and J 5 bases short, with 17 bases between. CDR3 loop: CASSLHALGGQDTQYF. In DNA form, the CDR3 reads TGTGCCAGCAGCTTACATGCGCTGGGGGGGCAAGATACGCAGTATTTT.

This clonotype was observed a few times. The V call is TRBV7-2, the J call TRBJ1-3, with 8 bases lining up with TRBD1. J was trimmed by 4 bases and V by 5 bases; bases with no gene match: 4. Germline CDR1 and CDR2: SGHTA and FQGNSA. This CDR3 contains 14 residues. The CDR3 sequence is CASSPTGDGNTIYF. CDR3 nucleotides: TGTGCCAGCAGCCCGACAGGGGACGGAAACACCATATATTTT.

The rearrangement joins TRBV29-1 to TRBJ1-5; tentative D call: TRBD1 (5 bases). The CDR3 length is 12 residues. V was shortened by 4 bases and J by 4 bases, with 8 bases between the two germline ends. Per the germline V gene, CDR1 is SQVTM and CDR2 is ANQGSEA. The CDR3 coding sequence is TGCAGCGTTGGGGCAGGGAATCAGCCCCAGCATTTT. It translates to CSVGAGNQPQHF.

The chain combines TRBV5-1 with TRBJ2-3, with 11 bases fitting TRBD2. V lost 2 bases and J lost 6; bases outside the gene matches: 8. Germline V gene data show CDR1 as SGHRS and CDR2 as YFSETQ. This CDR3 contains 16 residues. The CDR3 DNA sequence: TGCGCCAGCAGCTTATTAGCGGGGGGGCCGTTGGATACGCAGTATTTT. Translating it yields CASSLLAGGPLDTQYF.

This clonotype was seen a handful of times. The V gene is TRBV18, the J gene TRBJ1-1, with 7 positions matching TRBD1. This CDR3 spans 17 amino acids. Unmatched junction bases numbered 9, after V lost 1 base and J lost 1 base. CDR1 and CDR2 from the germline V gene are KGHSH and LQKENI. CDR3 DNA: TGTGCCAGCTCACCACTAGACAGGGTCGGTGAGAACACTGAAGCTTTCTTT. Translating gives CASSPLDRVGENTEAFF.

The genes are TRBV20-1 and TRBJ2-1; 8 positions agree with TRBD1. Germline V CDR1 and CDR2: DFQATT, SNEGSKA (reference sequence). V lost 6 bases, J lost 4 bases, and 11 bases stayed unmatched. There are 15 residues in the CDR3. CDR3 amino acids: CSAPPRGLSYNEQFF. The CDR3 region has the DNA TGCAGTGCACCGCCCAGGGGGCTTTCATACAATGAGCAGTTCTTC.

This clonotype was detected only a few times. V usage is TRBV3-1 and J usage is TRBJ1-1; D is unclear. This CDR3 is 11 amino acids long. With 0 bases removed from V and 8 bases from J, the gap between germline ends came to 4 bases. CDR1 LGHDT and CDR2 YNNKEL come from the germline V gene (reference sequence). DNA of the CDR3: TGTGCCAGCAGCCAAGAGACCGAAGCTTTCTTT. This sequence encodes CASSQETEAFF.

In this sample, this clonotype turned up many times. This rearrangement joins TRBV6-4 to TRBJ2-6; D not certain. CDR1 MRHNA and CDR2 SNTAGT come from the germline V gene. The CDR3 runs 16 residues. Trimming cost V 3 bases and J 0 bases, with 9 bases left between them. This chain's CDR3 is CASSESSRSGANVLTF. CDR3 bases: TGTGCCAGCAGTGAATCCTCACGCTCTGGGGCCAACGTCCTGACTTTC.

This clonotype came up many times. The CDR3 protein is CASSQEATWTGGNEKLFF. The CDR3 region has the DNA TGCGCCAGCAGCCAAGAAGCTACCTGGACAGGGGGAAATGAAAAACTGTTTTTT. V and J are TRBV4-3 and TRBJ1-4; 10 nucleotides agree with TRBD1. Trimming at V came to 0 bases and at J to 5 bases, leaving 9 bases not matched to a gene. This CDR3 spans 18 amino acids. CDR1 is LGHNA and CDR2 is YSLEER in the germline V gene.

In its sample, this clonotype was seen a few times. The V and J genes are TRBV9 and TRBJ2-1, with TRBD1 as a possible D gene (7 bases). With 0 bases removed from V and 6 bases from J, the gap between germline ends came to 10 bases. This CDR3 is built from 14 residues. Germline lookup yields CDR1 SGDLS and CDR2 YYNGEE. CDR3 protein: CASSVGGDSNEQFF. The CDR3 nucleotides read TGTGCCAGCAGCGTAGGGGGGGACAGCAATGAGCAGTTCTTC.

The chain combines TRBV5-1 with TRBJ2-1, with unresolved D. The CDR3 totals 17 residues. Per the germline V gene, CDR1 is SGHRS and CDR2 is YFSETQ. V dropped 3 bases and J dropped 5 bases, with 21 bases sitting between them. The chain's CDR3 is CASSSIGFGMADNEQFF. CDR3 DNA: TGCGCCAGCAGCTCTATCGGGTTCGGAATGGCGGACAATGAGCAGTTCTTC.

The CDR3 sequence is CASSVVGAGGPGDTQYF. The CDR3 nucleotides read TGTGCCAGCAGCGTAGTGGGAGCGGGGGGGCCGGGAGATACGCAGTATTTT. The gene calls are TRBV9 and TRBJ2-3, with 10 bases lining up with TRBD2. Per the germline V gene, CDR1 is SGDLS and CDR2 is YYNGEE. This CDR3 comprises 17 residues. J was trimmed by 5 bases and V by 0 bases; bases with no gene match: 9.

This clonotype showed up just a few times. The chain combines TRBV12-3 or TRBV12-4 with TRBJ1-2, with D unresolved. V lost 3 bases and J 8 bases, leaving 13 bases between the germline ends. CDR3 length equals 13 residues. The CDR3 DNA reads TGTGCCAGCAGTTTTAGTGCGTCGATAGGCTACACCTTC. Amino acid sequence: CASSFSASIGYTF.

The chain uses TRBV20-1 and TRBJ1-2, with D possibly matching TRBD1 (5 bases). Germline CDR1 is DFQATT and CDR2 is SNEGSKA (reference sequence). V gave up 2 bases and J gave up 8 bases, with 15 bases separating them. The CDR3 has 13 residues. CDR3 in amino acids: CSARSGGPYGYTF. The CDR3 nucleotides are TGCAGTGCTAGATCGGGGGGACCTTACGGCTACACCTTC.

In its sample, this clonotype was seen many times. V and J are TRBV20-1 and TRBJ2-3, with 8 nucleotides matching TRBD2. Germline V gene data show CDR1 as DFQATT and CDR2 as SNEGSKA (reference sequence). V gave up 3 bases and J gave up 4 bases; unmatched junction bases: 3. The CDR3 is 13 amino acids. For the CDR3, the DNA is TGCAGTGCTAGGGCGACTAGCGCAGATACGCAGTATTTT. Its translation: CSARATSADTQYF.

There are many counts of this clonotype. Germline is not matched at one junction end, which may reflect a read error. The chain is built from TRBV7-8 and TRBJ2-7, with unresolved D. The CDR3 is 13 residues long. From germline, CDR1 is SGHVS and CDR2 FQNEAQ. The CDR3 protein is CASSPYTVVTLSF. In DNA form, the CDR3 reads TGTGCCAGCAGCCCATACACCGTCGTAACACTCAGTTTC.

The chain employs TRBV11-2 and TRBJ2-5, with TRBD2 matching 7 bases. The CDR3 is made up of 13 amino acids. The germline V gene encodes CDR1 SGHAT and CDR2 FQNNGV. The junction had 3 bases not matched to a gene; V was cut back by 1 base and J by 7 bases. This chain's CDR3 is CASSLGGGGTQYF. CDR3 nucleotides: TGTGCCAGCAGCTTAGGCGGGGGAGGGACCCAGTACTTC.

Only a few counts were recorded for this clonotype. The chain joins TRBV20-1 to TRBJ2-5, with 8 bases identical to TRBD2. Germline CDR1 and CDR2: DFQATT and SNEGSKA (reference sequence). The CDR3 is 12 residues long. Losses at the gene ends were 6 bases for V and 3 bases for J; bases not matched to a gene: 3. CDR3: CSAAGGEETQYF. The CDR3 coding sequence is TGCAGTGCCGCCGGGGGGGAAGAGACCCAGTACTTC.

The V gene is TRBV28, the J gene TRBJ1-5, with 8 bases fitting TRBD1. Germline CDR1 reads MDHEN; CDR2 reads SYDVKM. Unmatched junction bases numbered 10, after V lost 6 bases and J lost 0 bases. The CDR3 totals 17 residues. CDR3 loop: CASRLDRAYSSNQPQHF. The CDR3 DNA sequence: TGTGCCAGCAGGTTGGACAGGGCATATAGTAGCAATCAGCCCCAGCATTTT. Filled out from reference TRBV28 and TRBJ1-5, the complete variable domain reads DVKVTQSSRYLVKRTGEKVFLECVQDMDHENMFWYRQDPGLGLRLIYFSYDVKMKEKGDIPEGYSVSREKKERFSLILESASTNQTSMYLCASRLDRAYSSNQPQHFGDGTRLSIL.

The J gene is TRBJ2-1, the V gene TRBV5-1, with 7 bases identical to TRBD2. The CDR3 totals 15 residues. The germline V gene encodes CDR1 SGHRS and CDR2 YFSETQ. Losses at the gene ends were 4 bases for V and 8 bases for J; bases not matched to a gene: 12. This CDR3 is CASSPSAGRVDEQFF. CDR3 coding DNA: TGCGCCAGCAGCCCTTCAGCGGGGAGGGTCGATGAGCAGTTCTTC.

This clonotype was observed a handful of times. The chain has TRBV7-8 and TRBJ2-5; TRBD2 aligns across 12 bases. Germline CDR1 SGHVS, CDR2 FQNEAQ. The CDR3 has 17 residues. V shed 1 base and J 6 bases; nucleotides not matched to a gene: 9. DNA of the CDR3: TGTGCCAGCAGCTTAGGACCTAGCGGGGGGGTGTTCAAGACCCAGTACTTC. Encoded protein: CASSLGPSGGVFKTQYF. The variable domain in full, completed from reference TRBV7-8 and TRBJ2-5, reads GAGVSQSPRYKVAKRGQDVALRCDPISGHVSLFWYQQALGQGPEFLTYFQNEAQLDKSGLPSDRFFAERPEGSVSTLKIQRTQQEDSAVYLCASSLGPSGGVFKTQYFGPGTRLLVL.